This paragraph covers one T cell receptor beta chain sequence. The antigen is not known. These data are taken from a study of Ad26.COV2.S vaccination and SARS-CoV-2 variants. Study results and caveats: Compared with placebo recipients, vaccine recipients had higher spike-specific TCR breadth. Vaccine and placebo groups showed comparable non-spike TCR breadth. Vaccinees reportedly had broad spike-specific CD8+ and CD4+ T cell responses.

J was trimmed by 8 bases and V by 0 bases; bases with no gene match: 1. Germline assignment: CDR1 SGHRS and CDR2 YFSETQ. The CDR3 loop spans 14 amino acids. Measured with immunoSEQ multiplex PCR; TCRdb has only the in-frame clones, and not every one. The data contain more than 120,000 clones, roughly 85% of them singletons. The receptor comes from a human donor who had recovered from COVID-19. The chain has TRBV5-1 and TRBJ1-4, with 10 bases matching TRBD1. The sequencing used peripheral blood, collected after recovery from COVID-19. The CDR3 coding sequence is TGCGCCAGCAGCTTGGGACAGGGGGCGGAAAAACTGTTTTTT. It translates to CASSLGQGAEKLFF. Full variable domain (outside the CDR3, taken from reference TRBV5-1 and TRBJ1-4): KAGVTQTPRYLIKTRGQQVTLSCSPISGHRSVSWYQQTPGQGLQFLFEYFSETQRNKGNFPGRFSGRQFSNSRSEMNVSTLELGDSALYLCASSLGQGAEKLFFGSGTQLSVL.